Each of the 21 T cell receptor beta chains below was sequenced from the same sample in a study of brain T cells in children with intractable seizures. Profiling relied on immunoSEQ multiplex PCR, and the TCRdb table lists in-frame clones only, not all of them. This repertoire shows a few hundred thousand clones, over 85% found once; its top ten account for under 7%. Time point meaning: blood from clinic visit 5 months post-surgery; TSC patient then seizure free. Sequencing used peripheral blood, obtained more than 4 months after surgery. The receptors were sampled from a boy younger than two with tuberous sclerosis and intractable seizures.

The chain combines TRBV11-2 with TRBJ1-5; D may be TRBD1 (5 bases). The CDR3 covers 18 residues. Deletions cut 0 bases from V and 2 bases from J, with 17 bases between. Germline V gene data show CDR1 as SGHAT and CDR2 as FQNNGV. The DNA for the CDR3 is TGTGCCAGCAGCTTAGAGGCAGGGCCCTTTCTACGCAATCAGCCCCAGCATTTT. Translating it yields CASSLEAGPFLRNQPQHF.

This chain joins TRBV28 and TRBJ2-7; D may be TRBD1 or TRBD2 (6 bases each). The CDR3 spans 15 residues. With 3 bases removed from V and 5 bases from J, the gap between germline ends came to 17 bases. Germline values: CDR1 MDHEN, CDR2 SYDVKM. Written as DNA, the CDR3 is TGTGCCAGCAGTTTGAAGGGTCGGGGGCTAGACGAGCAGTACTTC. Encoded protein: CASSLKGRGLDEQYF.

This sequence joins TRBV9 and TRBJ2-5; TRBD2 agrees at 11 bases. V shed 5 bases and J 4 bases; nucleotides not matched to a gene: 7. This CDR3 spans 15 amino acids. Germline loops: CDR1 SGDLS, CDR2 YYNGEE. CDR3 nucleotide sequence: TGTGCCAGCAGTCTTGCCGGGACTAGCGGAGAGACCCAGTACTTC. It specifies CASSLAGTSGETQYF.

The chain employs TRBV28 and TRBJ1-2; 8 positions match TRBD1. Germline CDR1 is MDHEN and CDR2 is SYDVKM. This CDR3 spans 16 amino acids. Trimming at V came to 5 bases and at J to 1 base, leaving 9 bases not matched to a gene. In DNA form, the CDR3 reads TGTGCCAGCAGTCACGGGACAGGACCACTTAACTATGGCTACACCTTC. Amino acids: CASSHGTGPLNYGYTF.

This sequence joins TRBV7-2 and TRBJ2-5, with D tentatively TRBD1 (6 bases). V was pared by 4 bases and J by 7 bases, with 16 bases between. The CDR3 length is 14 residues. CDR1 is SGHTA, CDR2 FQGNSA, per germline. The CDR3 DNA sequence: TGTGCCAGCAGCTCCAGGCTGGGGGCGTGGACCCAGTACTTC. Encoded protein: CASSSRLGAWTQYF.

This sequence joins TRBV5-8 and TRBJ2-3, with D possibly matching TRBD2 (6 bases). The germline V and J ends were trimmed by 4 bases and 8 bases, with 23 bases remaining between them. Per germline, CDR1 SGHTS and CDR2 YDEGEE. The CDR3 contains 16 residues. The CDR3 DNA sequence: TGTGCCAGCAGCATTACATGGGACGCCATGGGGGGTACGCAGTATTTT. It translates to CASSITWDAMGGTQYF.

The chain combines TRBV6-4 with TRBJ2-3, with D perhaps being TRBD1 or TRBD2 (6 bases each). Trimming took 2 bases from V and 12 from J, leaving 15 bases between them. The germline gives CDR1 MRHNA, CDR2 SNTAGT. The CDR3 is 13 amino acids. CDR3 coding DNA: TGTGCCAGCAGTGACCGCCCCGGGGGCAGACAGTATTTT. Encoded protein: CASSDRPGGRQYF.

The chain uses TRBV19 and TRBJ2-1; 8 bases agree with TRBD1. The CDR3 covers 15 residues. Per germline, CDR1 LNHDA and CDR2 SQIVND (reference sequence). V lost 10 bases to trimming and J lost 0 bases; unmatched junction nucleotides: 8. CDR3 bases: TGTGCCACCTCCTTGGACAGGGACTCCTACAATGAGCAGTTCTTC. The encoded protein is CATSLDRDSYNEQFF.

The rearrangement uses TRBV11-2 and TRBJ1-5; D gene unclear. The CDR3 sequence is 13 residues long. Germline V gives CDR1 SGHAT, CDR2 FQNNGV. Trimming stripped 3 bases from V and 4 bases from J, with 7 bases between. The CDR3 DNA sequence: TGTGCCAGCAGCTTCCAGATTAATCAGCCCCAGCATTTT. Its protein is CASSFQINQPQHF.

The V gene is TRBV6-5, the J gene TRBJ1-2, with 7 bases fitting TRBD1. The germline gives CDR1 MNHEY, CDR2 SVGAGI. The CDR3 runs to 16 residues. The trim removed 4 bases at V and 4 bases at J, leaving 12 bases unmatched. The CDR3 here is CASSSQVGGGVYGYTF. The CDR3 bases are TGTGCCAGCAGTTCTCAGGTGGGAGGGGGCGTCTATGGCTACACCTTC.

The chain uses TRBV29-1 and TRBJ2-7, with D maybe TRBD1 (5 bases). This CDR3 region has 18 residues. Looked up from germline, CDR1 is SQVTM and CDR2 is ANQGSEA. V was shortened by 0 bases and J by 3 bases, with 24 bases between the two germline ends. CDR3 DNA sequence: TGCAGCGTTGAAGATCCCCAGCAAAGGACATCTGGAGACTACGAGCAGTACTTC. It yields the protein CSVEDPQQRTSGDYEQYF.

The rearrangement links TRBV6-6 to TRBJ2-7; 12 bases fit TRBD2. From germline, CDR1 is MNHNY and CDR2 SVGAGI (reference sequence). The CDR3 runs 15 residues. With 6 bases clipped from V and 6 bases from J, the junction kept 9 bases outside the gene matches. The CDR3 sequence: CASRLTSGSPFEQYF. DNA of the CDR3: TGTGCCAGCAGGCTGACTAGCGGGAGCCCCTTCGAGCAGTACTTC.

The chain has TRBV5-1 and TRBJ1-1, with no clear D. V dropped 0 bases and J dropped 8 bases, with 11 bases sitting between them. The CDR3 spans 13 residues. The germline CDR1 and CDR2 sequences are SGHRS and YFSETQ. The CDR3 nucleotides read TGCGCCAGCAGCTTGGTTGTAGGGATAGAAGCTTTCTTT. Encoded protein: CASSLVVGIEAFF.

The chain has TRBV4-1 and TRBJ2-4; D call uncertain. The CDR3 totals 15 residues. V lost 4 bases and J lost 0, with 10 bases in between. Germline values: CDR1 MGHRA, CDR2 YSYEKL. Written as DNA, the CDR3 is TGCGCCAGCAGCCGACGACCTCTAGCCAAAAACATTCAGTACTTC. Its translation is CASSRRPLAKNIQYF.

The chain employs TRBV5-1 and TRBJ1-3; a weak D match, TRBD1 (6 bases). The V and J ends lost 0 bases and 0 bases respectively, with 10 bases between them. Germline CDR1 is SGHRS and CDR2 is YFSETQ. CDR3 size: 16 residues. This CDR3 reads CASSLVGHSSGNTIYF. Written as DNA, the CDR3 is TGCGCCAGCAGCTTGGTGGGACATAGCTCTGGAAACACCATATATTTT.

The V and J genes are TRBV5-1 and TRBJ2-7; tentative D call: TRBD2 (5 bases). From germline, CDR1 is SGHRS and CDR2 YFSETQ. The length of the CDR3 is 14 residues. Trimming stripped 0 bases from V and 5 bases from J, with 12 bases between. The DNA of the CDR3 is TGCGCCAGCAGCTTGGTGGTGGGAGTAAACGAGCAGTACTTC. The encoded protein is CASSLVVGVNEQYF.

The V call is TRBV11-2, the J call TRBJ1-4, with 8 bases aligning to TRBD1. The V and J ends lost 5 bases and 2 bases, in that order; junction bases with no gene match: 10. The germline gives CDR1 SGHAT, CDR2 FQNNGV. The CDR3 has 17 residues. In DNA, the CDR3 is TGTGCCAGCAGCCAAGCAGGACAGGGTAGGACTAATGAAAAACTGTTTTTT. Translation: CASSQAGQGRTNEKLFF.

In this sample, this clone turned up a few times. The chain uses TRBV5-8 and TRBJ2-1, with a possible D match to TRBD1 (6 bases). The V and J ends lost 1 base and 0 bases respectively, with 11 bases between them. The germline gives CDR1 SGHTS, CDR2 YDEGEE. The CDR3 consists of 16 residues. The CDR3 here is CASSLSQGPSYNEQFF. CDR3 DNA sequence: TGTGCCAGCAGCTTGTCTCAGGGGCCCTCCTACAATGAGCAGTTCTTC.

This sequence joins TRBV6-5 and TRBJ1-1, with TRBD1 matching 9 bases. Per germline, CDR1 MNHEY and CDR2 SVGAGI. The CDR3 totals 15 residues. With V trimmed by 6 bases and J by 1 base, 6 bases remained unmatched. This CDR3 reads CASRADRGWNTEAFF. The DNA for the CDR3 is TGTGCCAGCAGAGCGGACAGGGGCTGGAACACTGAAGCTTTCTTT.

The rearrangement uses TRBV7-9 and TRBJ1-1; D not resolved. Germline values: CDR1 SEHNR, CDR2 FQNEAQ (reference sequence). Trimming cost V 5 bases and J 1 base, with 8 bases left between them. The CDR3 is made up of 13 amino acids. The CDR3 is CASSRRSNTEAFF. The DNA for the CDR3 is TGTGCCAGCAGCCGTCGATCGAACACTGAAGCTTTCTTT.

The V call is TRBV24-1, the J call TRBJ2-5; D is possibly TRBD2 (6 bases). The germline gives CDR1 KGHDR, CDR2 SFDVKD. The CDR3 consists of 15 residues. V lost 3 bases, J lost 3 bases, and 13 bases lay in between. The CDR3 nucleotides are TGTGCCACCAGTGATCCAACCGAGCGGGAAGAGACCCAGTACTTC. Translation: CATSDPTEREETQYF.